The 10 T cell receptor beta chains below were found in one sample sequenced in a study of T cells after yellow fever vaccination. MiXCR, run by TCRdb on the 5' RACE reads, gives a single entry per CDR3 protein. This sample has over 150,000 distinct CDR3 sequences; 6.2% occur once, and the top ten carry roughly 3%. The sequenced sample was CD4+ T cells sorted from PBMCs, obtained on the day of the first yellow fever vaccination. These TCRs come from a man aged 18 to 29 who received the YFV17D yellow fever vaccine.

This clonotype was seen only a few times. The rearrangement uses TRBV20-1 and TRBJ1-3, with D unclear. This CDR3 contains 14 residues. The germline V gene has CDR1 DFQATT and CDR2 SNEGSKA (reference sequence). V lost 6 bases to trimming and J lost 0 bases, with 12 bases between them. In nucleotides, the CDR3 is TGCAGTGCCCCGTTCTCCGCCTCTGGAAACACCATATATTTT. Protein product: CSAPFSASGNTIYF.

This clonotype was recorded at least ten times. The chain recombines TRBV4-1 with TRBJ2-5; 8 bases agree with TRBD2. The CDR3 runs 15 residues. The trim removed 5 bases at V and 4 bases at J, leaving 9 bases unmatched. CDR1 and CDR2 (germline): MGHRA, YSYEKL. The CDR3 sequence is CASSVAGGGRETQYF. In DNA, the CDR3 is TGCGCCAGCAGCGTGGCGGGGGGTGGCAGAGAGACCCAGTACTTC.

This clonotype came up many times. The chain has TRBV20-1 and TRBJ2-5; possible D gene TRBD1, 5 bases. Trimming shortened V by 6 bases and J by 2 bases, and 7 bases separated the two germline ends. This CDR3 has 11 residues. Germline V lookup: CDR1 DFQATT, CDR2 SNEGSKA (reference sequence). DNA of the CDR3: TGCAGTGCCAGGGATCAAGAGACCCAGTACTTC. It specifies CSARDQETQYF.

This clonotype was counted many times. This rearrangement joins TRBV6-5 to TRBJ2-5; 7 nucleotides line up with TRBD2. The CDR3 is 14 residues long. Trimming took 2 bases from V and 3 from J; bases not matched to a gene: 3. Germline V CDR1 and CDR2: MNHEY, SVGAGI. Here the CDR3 reads CASSYDGGEETQYF. The CDR3 DNA follows: TGTGCCAGCAGTTACGATGGGGGGGAAGAGACCCAGTACTTC.

This clonotype has a handful of counts. V usage is TRBV5-1 and J usage is TRBJ1-1; no definite D call. The ends were cut back, 7 bases at V and 1 base at J, with 14 bases in the middle. In germline, CDR1 is SGHRS, CDR2 YFSETQ. The CDR3 is 14 amino acids. The CDR3 sequence is CASRPGPTNTEAFF. The CDR3 DNA sequence: TGCGCCAGCCGACCCGGCCCTACGAACACTGAAGCTTTCTTT.

This clonotype was detected ten times or more. The V and J genes are TRBV20-1 and TRBJ1-6; D not resolved. The germline V and J ends were trimmed by 3 bases and 11 bases, with 14 bases remaining between them. Germline loops: CDR1 DFQATT, CDR2 SNEGSKA (reference sequence). The CDR3 consists of 13 residues. The CDR3: CSARDLIITPLHF. The CDR3 DNA is TGCAGTGCTAGGGACCTCATTATCACACCCCTCCACTTT.

On this clonotype: One end of the junction varies from germline; a read error may be responsible. The chain recombines TRBV7-2 with TRBJ2-2, with D unresolved. The CDR3 totals 14 residues. CDR1 is SGHTA, CDR2 FQGNSA, per germline. The CDR3 reads CASSLAPNAGELFF. The CDR3 DNA reads as TGTGCCAGCAGCTTAGCCCCGAACGCCGGGGAGCTGTTTTTT.

The chain recombines TRBV5-4 with TRBJ2-2; 9 positions match TRBD2. The V and J ends lost 0 bases and 3 bases, in that order; junction bases with no gene match: 3. This CDR3 is 16 amino acids long. CDR1 is SGHNT, CDR2 YYREEE, per germline (reference sequence). The CDR3 protein is CASSLGGGEYTGELFF. The DNA for the CDR3 is TGTGCCAGCAGCTTGGGCGGGGGGGAATACACCGGGGAGCTGTTTTTT.

This sequence joins TRBV7-2 and TRBJ2-3; D is tentatively TRBD1 or TRBD2 (6 bases each). The germline V and J ends were trimmed by 5 bases and 2 bases, with 11 bases remaining between them. CDR1 and CDR2 (germline): SGHTA, FQGNSA. There are 14 residues in the CDR3. The chain's CDR3 is CASSRGPVTDTQYF. CDR3 in DNA: TGTGCCAGCAGCCGGGGGCCCGTCACAGATACGCAGTATTTT.

The V and J genes are TRBV3-1 and TRBJ1-1; D is ambiguous. This CDR3 spans 15 amino acids. Trimming removed 10 bases at V and 0 bases at J, with 18 bases between. Germline CDR1 reads LGHDT; CDR2 reads YNNKEL (reference sequence). CDR3 nucleotides: TGTGCCATTCAGACGGCAGGTGGTATGAACACTGAAGCTTTCTTT. Protein: CAIQTAGGMNTEAFF.